This TCR beta chain comes out of a study of beta chain features in type 1 diabetes. Study-wide results and caveats: Moderate but significant shortening of TCRB CDR3s was recorded in all four CD4+ subsets from Type 1 diabetes patients. Here, the possible influence of HLA type (on TCRB rearrangement) remained unresolved. Healthy donors had naive, central memory and Treg TCRB repertoires that appeared less similar than those seen among patients.

To note about this clone: Antigen: not known.

Via CD45RO/CCR7/CD25/CD127/CD95/CD27, cells of the CD4+ naive, central memory, regulatory and stem cell-like memory subsets were sorted. TCRB transcripts that were expressed got sequenced, as all of the isolated RNA had been reverse transcribed. Sequencing used immunoSEQ multiplex PCR; TCRdb keeps in-frame clones, though not all of them. The sample lists approximately 730,000 clones, around an eighth occurring once. The sample taken for sequencing was naive CD4+ T cells from blood. The sequence derives from a man aged 18-30 years with type 1 diabetes.

DNA of the CDR3: TGCGCCAGCAGCCCCCAACGGACAGGGGATGGCTACACCTTC. It encodes CASSPQRTGDGYTF. This chain joins TRBV4-1 and TRBJ1-2; 9 bases are shared with TRBD1. This CDR3 region has 14 residues. Germline-derived CDR1 and CDR2 are MGHRA and YSYEKL. With V trimmed by 4 bases and J by 6 bases, 6 bases remained unmatched.